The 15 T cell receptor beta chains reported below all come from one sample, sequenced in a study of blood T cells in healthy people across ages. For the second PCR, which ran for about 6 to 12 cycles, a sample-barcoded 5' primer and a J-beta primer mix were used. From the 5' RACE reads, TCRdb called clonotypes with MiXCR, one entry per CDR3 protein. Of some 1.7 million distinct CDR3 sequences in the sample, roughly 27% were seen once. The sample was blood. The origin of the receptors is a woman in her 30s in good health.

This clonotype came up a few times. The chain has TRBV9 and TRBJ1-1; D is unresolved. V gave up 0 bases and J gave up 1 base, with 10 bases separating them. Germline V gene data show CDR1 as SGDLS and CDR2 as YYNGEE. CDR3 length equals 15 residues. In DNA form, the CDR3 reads TGTGCCAGCAGCGTAGGGCAGGAGGCGAACACTGAAGCTTTCTTT. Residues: CASSVGQEANTEAFF.

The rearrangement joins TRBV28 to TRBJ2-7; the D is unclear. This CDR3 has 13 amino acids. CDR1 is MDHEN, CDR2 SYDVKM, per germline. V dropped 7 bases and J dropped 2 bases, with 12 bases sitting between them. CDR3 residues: CASTEALTYEQYF. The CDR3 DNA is TGTGCCAGCACAGAGGCTCTTACCTACGAGCAGTACTTC. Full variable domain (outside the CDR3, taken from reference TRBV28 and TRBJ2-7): DVKVTQSSRYLVKRTGEKVFLECVQDMDHENMFWYRQDPGLGLRLIYFSYDVKMKEKGDIPEGYSVSREKKERFSLILESASTNQTSMYLCASTEALTYEQYFGPGTRLTVT.

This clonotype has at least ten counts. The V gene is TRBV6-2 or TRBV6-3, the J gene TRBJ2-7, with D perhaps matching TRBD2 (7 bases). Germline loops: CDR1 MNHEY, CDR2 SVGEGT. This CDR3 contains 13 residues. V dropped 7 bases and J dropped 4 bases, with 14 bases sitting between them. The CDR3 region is CASMGGRSYEQYF. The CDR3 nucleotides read TGTGCCAGCATGGGGGGGCGCAGTTACGAGCAGTACTTC.

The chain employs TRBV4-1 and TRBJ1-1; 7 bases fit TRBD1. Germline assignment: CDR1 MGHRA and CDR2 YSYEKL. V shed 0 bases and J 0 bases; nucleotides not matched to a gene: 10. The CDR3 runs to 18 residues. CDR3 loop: CASSQDLVGTAVNTEAFF. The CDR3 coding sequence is TGCGCCAGCAGCCAAGATTTAGTCGGGACAGCCGTGAACACTGAAGCTTTCTTT.

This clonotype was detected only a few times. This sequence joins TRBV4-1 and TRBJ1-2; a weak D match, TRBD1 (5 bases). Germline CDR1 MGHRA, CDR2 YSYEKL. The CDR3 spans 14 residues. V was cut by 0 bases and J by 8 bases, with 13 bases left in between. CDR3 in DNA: TGCGCCAGCAGCCAAGATCCGGGGCCGCGGGGCTACACCTTC. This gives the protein CASSQDPGPRGYTF.

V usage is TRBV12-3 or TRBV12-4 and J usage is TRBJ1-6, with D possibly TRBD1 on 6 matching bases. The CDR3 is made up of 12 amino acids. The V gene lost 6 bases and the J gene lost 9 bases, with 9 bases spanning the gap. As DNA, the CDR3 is TGTGCCAGCAGAGTCAGGGGTTCACCCCTCCACTTT. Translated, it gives CASRVRGSPLHF.

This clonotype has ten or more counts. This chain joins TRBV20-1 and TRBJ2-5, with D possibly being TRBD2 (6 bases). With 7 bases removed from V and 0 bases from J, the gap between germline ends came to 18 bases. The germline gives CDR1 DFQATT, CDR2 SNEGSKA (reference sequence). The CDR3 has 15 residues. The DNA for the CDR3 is TGCAGTGTCAGACGGGGGTTTGAGGACCAAGAGACCCAGTACTTC. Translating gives CSVRRGFEDQETQYF.

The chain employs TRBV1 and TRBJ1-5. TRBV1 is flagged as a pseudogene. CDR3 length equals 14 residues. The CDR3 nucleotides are TGCACCAAGCAGCTAAGGCAGGTCAATCAGCCCCAGCATTTT. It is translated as CTKQLRQVNQPQHF.

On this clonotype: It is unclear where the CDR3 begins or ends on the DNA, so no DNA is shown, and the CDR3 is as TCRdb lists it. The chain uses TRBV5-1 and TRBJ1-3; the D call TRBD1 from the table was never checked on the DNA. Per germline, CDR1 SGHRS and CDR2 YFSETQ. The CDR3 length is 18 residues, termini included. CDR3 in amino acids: CASTDAGEQYFGPGTIYF.

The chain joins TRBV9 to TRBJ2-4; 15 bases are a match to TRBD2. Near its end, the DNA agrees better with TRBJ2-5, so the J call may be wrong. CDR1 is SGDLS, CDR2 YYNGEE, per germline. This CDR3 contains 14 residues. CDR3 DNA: TGTGCCAGCAGCGCGGGACTAGCGGGGGGGACCCAGTACTTC. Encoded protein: CASSAGLAGGTQYF.

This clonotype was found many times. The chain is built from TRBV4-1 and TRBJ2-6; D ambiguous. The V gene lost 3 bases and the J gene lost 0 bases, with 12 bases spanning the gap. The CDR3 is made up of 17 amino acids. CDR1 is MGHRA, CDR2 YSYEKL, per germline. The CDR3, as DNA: TGCGCCAGCAGCCACAGCATCCAGAGCTCTGGGGCCAACGTCCTGACTTTC. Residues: CASSHSIQSSGANVLTF.

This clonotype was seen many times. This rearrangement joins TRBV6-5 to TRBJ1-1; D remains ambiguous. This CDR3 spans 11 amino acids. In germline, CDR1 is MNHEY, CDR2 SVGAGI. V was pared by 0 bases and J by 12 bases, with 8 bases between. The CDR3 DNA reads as TGTGCCAGCAGTTACTCGAGTGGAACTTTCTTT. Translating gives CASSYSSGTFF.

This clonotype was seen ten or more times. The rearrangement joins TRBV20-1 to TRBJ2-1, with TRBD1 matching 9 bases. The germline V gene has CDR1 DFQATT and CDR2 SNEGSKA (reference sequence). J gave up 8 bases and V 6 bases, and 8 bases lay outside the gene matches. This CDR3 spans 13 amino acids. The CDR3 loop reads CSAPRDRADEQFF. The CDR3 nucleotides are TGCAGTGCGCCCCGGGACAGGGCGGATGAGCAGTTCTTC.

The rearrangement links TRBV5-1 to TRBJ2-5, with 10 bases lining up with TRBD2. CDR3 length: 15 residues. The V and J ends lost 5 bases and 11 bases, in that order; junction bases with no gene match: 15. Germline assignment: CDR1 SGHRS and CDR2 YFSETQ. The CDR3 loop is CASSFGTSVNNEQYF. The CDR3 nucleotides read TGCGCCAGCAGTTTCGGGACTAGCGTAAACAATGAGCAGTACTTC.

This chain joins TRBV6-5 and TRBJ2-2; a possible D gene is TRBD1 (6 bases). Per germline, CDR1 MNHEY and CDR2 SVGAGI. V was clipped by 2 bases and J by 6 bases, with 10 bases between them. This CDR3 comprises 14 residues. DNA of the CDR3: TGTGCCAGCAGTTACCCTGAGGGGGCCGGGGAGCTGTTTTTT. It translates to CASSYPEGAGELFF.